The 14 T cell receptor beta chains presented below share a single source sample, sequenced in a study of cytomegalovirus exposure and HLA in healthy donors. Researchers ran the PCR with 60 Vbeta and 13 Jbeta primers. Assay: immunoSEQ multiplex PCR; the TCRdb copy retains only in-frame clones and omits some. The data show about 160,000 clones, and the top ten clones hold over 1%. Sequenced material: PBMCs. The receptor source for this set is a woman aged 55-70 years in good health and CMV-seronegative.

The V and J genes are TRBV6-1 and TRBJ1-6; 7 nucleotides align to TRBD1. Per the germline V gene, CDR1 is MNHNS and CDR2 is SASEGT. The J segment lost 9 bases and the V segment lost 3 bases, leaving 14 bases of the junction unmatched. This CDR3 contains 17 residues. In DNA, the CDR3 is TGTGCCAGCAGTGAGAGGGGGCTGGGGGGCTCGGGTTCACCCCTCCACTTT. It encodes CASSERGLGGSGSPLHF.

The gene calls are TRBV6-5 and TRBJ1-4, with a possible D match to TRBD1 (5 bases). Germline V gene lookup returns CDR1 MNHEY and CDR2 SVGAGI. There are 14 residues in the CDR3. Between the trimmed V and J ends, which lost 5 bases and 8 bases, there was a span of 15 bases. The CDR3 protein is CASSPPGMREKLFF. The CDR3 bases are TGTGCCAGCAGTCCCCCAGGGATGAGGGAAAAACTGTTTTTT.

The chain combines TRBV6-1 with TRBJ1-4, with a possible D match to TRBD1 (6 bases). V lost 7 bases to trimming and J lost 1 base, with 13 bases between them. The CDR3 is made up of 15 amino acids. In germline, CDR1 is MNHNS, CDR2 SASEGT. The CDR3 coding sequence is TGTGCCAGCAACATCCCCAGGGGAACTAATGAAAAACTGTTTTTT. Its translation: CASNIPRGTNEKLFF.

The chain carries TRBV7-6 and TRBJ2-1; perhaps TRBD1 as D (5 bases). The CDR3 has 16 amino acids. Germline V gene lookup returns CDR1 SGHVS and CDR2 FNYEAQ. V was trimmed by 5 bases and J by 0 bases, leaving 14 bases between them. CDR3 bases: TGTGCCAGCAGCATTAGTAGGGGTAGCTCCTACAATGAGCAGTTCTTC. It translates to CASSISRGSSYNEQFF.

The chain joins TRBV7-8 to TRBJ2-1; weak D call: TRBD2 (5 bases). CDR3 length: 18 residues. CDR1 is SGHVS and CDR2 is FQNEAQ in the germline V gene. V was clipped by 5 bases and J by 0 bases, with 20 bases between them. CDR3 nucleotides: TGTGCCAGCAGCCCCGAGGGTGAATTCTGGGGCTCCTACAATGAGCAGTTCTTC. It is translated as CASSPEGEFWGSYNEQFF.

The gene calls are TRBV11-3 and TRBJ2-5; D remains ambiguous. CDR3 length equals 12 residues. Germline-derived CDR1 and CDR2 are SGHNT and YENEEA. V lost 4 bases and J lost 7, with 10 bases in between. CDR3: CASSSLSGTQYF. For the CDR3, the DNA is TGTGCCAGCAGCTCCCTGAGTGGGACCCAGTACTTC.

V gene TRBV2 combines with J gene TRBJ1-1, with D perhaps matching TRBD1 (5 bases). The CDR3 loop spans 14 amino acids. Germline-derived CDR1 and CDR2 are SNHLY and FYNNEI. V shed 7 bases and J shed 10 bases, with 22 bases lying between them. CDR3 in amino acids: CASMLRERGLRAFF. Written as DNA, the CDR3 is TGTGCCAGCATGTTACGGGAGAGGGGACTACGAGCTTTCTTT.

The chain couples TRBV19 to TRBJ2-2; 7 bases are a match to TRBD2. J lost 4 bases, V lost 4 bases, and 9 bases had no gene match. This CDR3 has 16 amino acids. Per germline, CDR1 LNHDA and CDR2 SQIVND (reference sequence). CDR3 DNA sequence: TGTGCCAGTAGTACAGGTTCAGGGAGGGCCACCGGGGAGCTGTTTTTT. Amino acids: CASSTGSGRATGELFF.

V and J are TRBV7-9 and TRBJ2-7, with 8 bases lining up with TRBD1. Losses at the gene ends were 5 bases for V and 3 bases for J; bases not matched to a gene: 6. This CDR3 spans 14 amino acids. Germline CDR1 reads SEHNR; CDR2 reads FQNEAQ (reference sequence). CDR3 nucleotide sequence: TGTGCCAGCAGCGGCGGGGACAGGATCTACGAGCAGTACTTC. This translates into CASSGGDRIYEQYF.

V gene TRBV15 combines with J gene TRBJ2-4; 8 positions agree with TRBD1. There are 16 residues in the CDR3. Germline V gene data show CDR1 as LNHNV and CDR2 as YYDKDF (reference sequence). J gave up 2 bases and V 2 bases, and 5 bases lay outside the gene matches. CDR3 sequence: CATSRTRTGPKNIQYF. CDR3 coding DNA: TGTGCCACCAGCAGAACCCGGACAGGGCCCAAAAACATTCAGTACTTC.

CDR3 loop: CASSPGGTQYF. CDR3 coding DNA: TGTGCCAGCAGCCCGGGGGGGACCCAGTACTTC. The genes are TRBV7-2 and TRBJ2-5, with 7 bases that match TRBD2. The germline V gene has CDR1 SGHTA and CDR2 FQGNSA. J gave up 7 bases and V 5 bases, and 1 base lay outside the gene matches. CDR3 length: 11 amino acids.

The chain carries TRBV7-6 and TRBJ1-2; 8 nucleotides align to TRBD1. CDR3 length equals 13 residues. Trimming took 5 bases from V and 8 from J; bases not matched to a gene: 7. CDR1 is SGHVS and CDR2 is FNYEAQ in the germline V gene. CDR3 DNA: TGTGCCAGCAGCCCGGACAGGGAAAGCGGCTACACCTTC. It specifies CASSPDRESGYTF.

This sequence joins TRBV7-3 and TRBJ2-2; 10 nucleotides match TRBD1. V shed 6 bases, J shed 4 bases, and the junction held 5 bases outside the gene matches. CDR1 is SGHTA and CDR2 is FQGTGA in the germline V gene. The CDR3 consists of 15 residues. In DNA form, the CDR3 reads TGTGCCAGCAGTCGACAGGGGGCGAGCACCGGGGAGCTGTTTTTT. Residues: CASSRQGASTGELFF.

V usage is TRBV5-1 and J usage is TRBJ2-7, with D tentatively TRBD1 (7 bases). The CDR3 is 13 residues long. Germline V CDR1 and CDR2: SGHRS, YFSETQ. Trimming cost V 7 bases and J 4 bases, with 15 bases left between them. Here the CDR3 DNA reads TGCGCCAGCGGTCCAGGGGGAGGTTACGAGCAGTACTTC. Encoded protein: CASGPGGGYEQYF.